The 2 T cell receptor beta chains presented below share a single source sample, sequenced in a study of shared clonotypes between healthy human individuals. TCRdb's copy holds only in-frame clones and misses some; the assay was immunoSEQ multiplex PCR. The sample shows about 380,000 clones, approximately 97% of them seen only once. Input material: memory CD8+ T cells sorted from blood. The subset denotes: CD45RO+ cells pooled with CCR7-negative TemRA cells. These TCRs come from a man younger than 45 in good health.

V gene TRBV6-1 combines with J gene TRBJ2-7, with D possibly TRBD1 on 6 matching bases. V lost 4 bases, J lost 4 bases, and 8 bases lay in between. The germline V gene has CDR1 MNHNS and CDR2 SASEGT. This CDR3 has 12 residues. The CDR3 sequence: CASSADRYEQYF. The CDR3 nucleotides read TGTGCCAGCAGTGCCGACAGGTACGAGCAGTACTTC.

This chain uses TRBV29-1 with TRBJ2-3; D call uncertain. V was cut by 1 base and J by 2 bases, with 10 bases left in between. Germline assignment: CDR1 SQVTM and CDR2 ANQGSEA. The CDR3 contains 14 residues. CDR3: CSVEGYRATDTQYF. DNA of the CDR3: TGCAGCGTTGAAGGTTACCGAGCCACAGATACGCAGTATTTT.